One sample yielded the 17 T cell receptor beta chains listed below, sequenced in a study of post-analysis software for immune sequencing data. No cognate antigen is known for these TCRs. Included in the TCR beta cDNA libraries were unique molecular identifiers. MiXCR, applied by TCRdb to the PCR reads, yields one record per CDR3 protein. The repertoire has 750,000 to 950,000 distinct CDR3 sequences, approximately 53% of them found once; the top ten carry 4% to 5.5%. Study-wide results and caveats: Relative to controls, patients had a few TRBV segments at higher frequency, with TRBV5-6, TRBV5-1 and TRBV20-1 among these.

Sequences were obtained from blood. The receptors originated from a girl aged 10 to 17 with multiple sclerosis.

The sample holds a few counts of this clonotype. This chain links TRBV24-1 with TRBJ2-7, with a tentative D call TRBD1 (6 bases). The length of the CDR3 is 17 residues. The V and J ends lost 0 bases and 1 base respectively, with 15 bases between them. Germline assignment: CDR1 KGHDR and CDR2 SFDVKD. This chain's CDR3 is CATSDLKGKQGSYEQYF. The CDR3, as DNA: TGTGCCACCAGTGATTTGAAAGGAAAACAGGGTTCCTACGAGCAGTACTTC.

V gene TRBV20-1 combines with J gene TRBJ2-7, with 12 bases aligning to TRBD2. The CDR3 is 17 amino acids. The germline CDR1 and CDR2 sequences are DFQATT and SNEGSKA (reference sequence). The ends lost 5 bases at V and 2 bases at J; junction bases unmatched: 13. The CDR3 sequence: CSAARTSGIPGAYEQYF. The CDR3 region has the DNA TGCAGTGCTGCCCGGACTAGCGGGATTCCGGGGGCCTACGAGCAGTACTTC.

The J gene is TRBJ1-1, the V gene TRBV7-3, with 7 positions matching TRBD1. This CDR3 comprises 13 residues. V gave up 5 bases and J gave up 6 bases; unmatched junction bases: 6. Looked up from germline, CDR1 is SGHTA and CDR2 is FQGTGA. The CDR3 loop is CASSHRGWAEAFF. DNA for the CDR3: TGTGCCAGCAGCCACAGGGGATGGGCTGAAGCTTTCTTT.

This sequence joins TRBV11-2 and TRBJ2-4; D unclear. V was pared by 0 bases and J by 0 bases, with 6 bases between. The length of the CDR3 is 15 residues. Germline CDR1 and CDR2: SGHAT and FQNNGV. CDR3 nucleotide sequence: TGTGCCAGCAGCTTAGAGCATTTAGCCAAAAACATTCAGTACTTC. Protein product: CASSLEHLAKNIQYF.

This chain joins TRBV10-3 and TRBJ2-3, with D uncertain. The CDR3 totals 14 residues. V was pared by 2 bases and J by 4 bases, with 10 bases between. Germline-derived CDR1 and CDR2 are ENHRY and SYGVKD. The CDR3 nucleotides are TGTGCCATCAGTGAGGGGAACTGGCCAGATACGCAGTATTTT. Protein: CAISEGNWPDTQYF.

This clonotype turned up a few times. CDR3 DNA: TGTGCCAGCAGCTTATCCCAGAGCTCCTACGAGCAGTACTTC. This gives the protein CASSLSQSSYEQYF. The chain combines TRBV7-9 with TRBJ2-7; D is unclear. Germline CDR1 and CDR2: SEHNR and FQNEAQ (reference sequence). The length of the CDR3 is 14 residues. The V gene lost 2 bases and the J gene lost 0 bases, with 8 bases spanning the gap. Looking up the rest from reference TRBV7-9 and TRBJ2-7 gives the full variable domain: DTGVSQNPRHKITKRGQNVTFRCDPISEHNRLYWYRQTLGQGPEFLTYFQNEAQLEKSRLLSDRFSAERPKGSFSTLEIQRTEQGDSAMYLCASSLSQSSYEQYFGPGTRLTVT.

This clonotype showed up just a few times. The J gene is TRBJ2-3, the V gene TRBV29-1; D possibly corresponds to TRBD2 (6 bases). The V end was cut by 4 bases, the J end by 3 bases, with 14 bases between. The CDR3 runs 14 residues. Germline V gene lookup returns CDR1 SQVTM and CDR2 ANQGSEA. The CDR3: CSVALGSSTDTQYF. CDR3 nucleotide sequence: TGCAGCGTTGCTCTCGGGAGTAGTACAGATACGCAGTATTTT.

The gene calls are TRBV27 and TRBJ2-1; D gene ambiguous. The germline gives CDR1 MNHEY, CDR2 SMNVEV (reference sequence). V was clipped by 5 bases and J by 5 bases, with 19 bases between them. The CDR3 has 16 amino acids. The CDR3 loop is CASSLRRGVHDNEQFF. The CDR3 coding sequence is TGTGCCAGCAGTCTACGACGAGGCGTTCATGACAATGAGCAGTTCTTC.

The chain has TRBV20-1 and TRBJ2-3; 8 bases line up with TRBD1. The CDR3 is 15 residues long. Germline V gene lookup returns CDR1 DFQATT and CDR2 SNEGSKA (reference sequence). With 3 bases clipped from V and 0 bases from J, the junction kept 5 bases outside the gene matches. CDR3 bases: TGCAGTGCTAGCCGGGGACAGGTTAGCACAGATACGCAGTATTTT. This encodes CSASRGQVSTDTQYF.

This clonotype was counted many times. This chain links TRBV12-3 or TRBV12-4 with TRBJ2-6, with D hard to call. CDR3 length equals 13 residues. V shed 6 bases and J shed 2 bases, with 5 bases lying between them. CDR3: CASSLPGANVLTF. The CDR3 coding sequence is TGTGCCAGCAGCTTGCCTGGGGCCAACGTCCTGACTTTC.

J is TRBJ1-1 and V is TRBV7-9; 7 bases fit TRBD1. This CDR3 is 14 amino acids long. V was clipped by 5 bases and J by 2 bases; unmatched bases: 5. The germline CDR1 and CDR2 sequences are SEHNR and FQNEAQ (reference sequence). CDR3 loop: CASSTQGVNTEAFF. For the CDR3, the DNA is TGTGCCAGCAGCACCCAGGGGGTAAACACTGAAGCTTTCTTT.

The chain couples TRBV12-3 or TRBV12-4 to TRBJ2-4; weak D call: TRBD2 (6 bases). The ends were cut back, 9 bases at V and 2 bases at J, with 17 bases in the middle. This CDR3 is 15 amino acids long. The CDR3 DNA sequence: TGTGCCAGTTCGCCGCGGAGGGCTACCAAAAACATTCAGTACTTC. Translation gives CASSPRRATKNIQYF.

The rearrangement joins TRBV28 to TRBJ2-1; 10 nucleotides align to TRBD2. The length of the CDR3 is 14 residues. Germline V lookup: CDR1 MDHEN, CDR2 SYDVKM. V lost 10 bases and J lost 5; bases outside the gene matches: 8. CDR3 amino acids: CATTLAGVHNEQFF. The DNA for the CDR3 is TGTGCCACCACGCTAGCGGGAGTGCACAATGAGCAGTTCTTC.

V is TRBV18 and J is TRBJ2-5; TRBD1 matches 7 bases. J lost 1 base, V lost 3 bases, and 8 bases had no gene match. The CDR3 runs to 16 residues. Germline V lookup: CDR1 KGHSH, CDR2 LQKENI. The CDR3 bases are TGTGCCAGCTCACCGATTCAACAGGGGCGCCAAGAGACCCAGTACTTC. Protein product: CASSPIQQGRQETQYF.

The chain links TRBV5-1 to TRBJ1-1, with TRBD1 matching 7 bases. The CDR3 loop spans 17 amino acids. Germline V gene data show CDR1 as SGHRS and CDR2 as YFSETQ. The V segment lost 4 bases and the J segment 3 bases; nucleotides outside the gene matches: 15. CDR3 amino acids: CASSLRDRRHEHTEAFF. CDR3 DNA: TGCGCCAGCAGCCTAAGGGACAGAAGACATGAACACACTGAAGCTTTCTTT.

V is TRBV9 and J is TRBJ2-1, with TRBD2 identical over 8 bases. CDR3 length: 18 residues. Germline V gene sequence: CDR1 SGDLS, CDR2 YYNGEE. V was pared by 4 bases and J by 1 base, with 13 bases of the junction left unmatched. The CDR3 DNA follows: TGTGCCAGCAGCCCGGGGGGGGGAGGAAAAATGTCCTACAATGAGCAGTTCTTC. It codes for CASSPGGGGKMSYNEQFF. Looking up the rest from reference TRBV9 and TRBJ2-1 gives the full variable domain: DSGVTQTPKHLITATGQRVTLRCSPRSGDLSVYWYQQSLDQGLQFLIQYYNGEERAKGNILERFSAQQFPDLHSELNLSSLELGDSALYFCASSPGGGGKMSYNEQFFGPGTRLTVL.

The chain joins TRBV27 to TRBJ1-2; 10 nucleotides line up with TRBD1. Germline-derived CDR1 and CDR2 are MNHEY and SMNVEV (reference sequence). Germline trimming cut 7 bases from V and 9 bases from J; bases unmatched to any gene: 14. This CDR3 is 15 amino acids long. CDR3 protein: CASTSSRDRGLSYTF. In DNA form, the CDR3 reads TGTGCCAGCACCTCGTCCCGGGACAGGGGACTGAGCTACACCTTC.